The 6 T cell receptor beta chains in this list originate from one sample, sequenced in a study of T cell changes during pregnancy in multiple sclerosis. Sequenced by immunoSEQ multiplex PCR; TCRdb stores in-frame clones only, minus some. The table records tens of thousands of clones, 80% to 90% of them present only once. This material consisted of CD8+ T cells from peripheral blood mononuclear cells, taken in the second trimester of pregnancy. The receptors shown here come from a female donor with multiple sclerosis, enrolled in a pregnancy study.

The rearrangement uses TRBV7-8 and TRBJ2-7, with 7 positions matching TRBD2. This CDR3 contains 16 residues. The J segment lost 4 bases and the V segment lost 1 base, leaving 10 bases of the junction unmatched. Germline V gene data show CDR1 as SGHVS and CDR2 as FQNEAQ. The CDR3 here is CASSLDPRESLYEQYF. CDR3 DNA sequence: TGTGCCAGCAGCTTAGACCCGCGGGAGTCGCTATACGAGCAGTACTTC.

This chain links TRBV30 with TRBJ2-7; D unclear. Per germline, CDR1 GTSNPN and CDR2 SVGIG (reference sequence). V lost 2 bases, J lost 3 bases, and 11 bases lay in between. The CDR3 runs to 13 residues. CDR3 protein: CAWSPPLYYEQYF. CDR3 bases: TGTGCCTGGAGTCCTCCGCTCTACTACGAGCAGTACTTC.

This clone was detected only once. V and J are TRBV7-9 and TRBJ2-7; D might be TRBD2 (6 bases). The CDR3 has 14 residues. Germline values: CDR1 SEHNR, CDR2 FQNEAQ (reference sequence). Deletions cut 6 bases from V and 2 bases from J, with 14 bases between. CDR3 protein: CASRPGGGTYEQYF. In DNA form, the CDR3 reads TGTGCCAGCAGGCCAGGTGGGGGGACCTACGAGCAGTACTTC. The full variable domain, rest sourced from reference TRBV7-9 and TRBJ2-7, is DTGVSQNPRHKITKRGQNVTFRCDPISEHNRLYWYRQTLGQGPEFLTYFQNEAQLEKSRLLSDRFSAERPKGSFSTLEIQRTEQGDSAMYLCASRPGGGTYEQYFGPGTRLTVT.

The chain uses TRBV25-1 and TRBJ1-3; D is possibly TRBD1 (6 bases). The germline V gene has CDR1 MGHDK and CDR2 SYGVNS. The CDR3 spans 15 residues. Trimming removed 8 bases at V and 7 bases at J, with 21 bases between. The CDR3 sequence is CASAEQGEGWNTIYF. Written as DNA, the CDR3 is TGTGCCAGCGCCGAACAGGGTGAAGGATGGAACACCATATATTTT.

J is TRBJ1-2 and V is TRBV5-1; no clear D. The CDR3 is 13 amino acids. Germline CDR1 reads SGHRS; CDR2 reads YFSETQ. With 4 bases removed from V and 3 bases from J, the gap between germline ends came to 10 bases. The CDR3 nucleotides are TGCGCCAGCAGCGGGCAGGTGGACTATGGCTACACCTTC. Residues: CASSGQVDYGYTF.

The chain links TRBV28 to TRBJ2-2; 8 nucleotides match TRBD1. The CDR3 has 16 amino acids. V was pared by 2 bases and J by 4 bases, with 6 bases of the junction left unmatched. Germline V gene data show CDR1 as MDHEN and CDR2 as SYDVKM. The CDR3 protein is CASSLVQGAGTGELFF. CDR3 sequence (DNA): TGTGCCAGCAGTTTAGTTCAGGGGGCTGGCACCGGGGAGCTGTTTTTT. Drawing the rest from reference TRBV28 and TRBJ2-2, the complete variable domain is DVKVTQSSRYLVKRTGEKVFLECVQDMDHENMFWYRQDPGLGLRLIYFSYDVKMKEKGDIPEGYSVSREKKERFSLILESASTNQTSMYLCASSLVQGAGTGELFFGEGSRLTVL.